This T cell receptor (beta chain) stems from a study of control samples from healthy donors and cancer patients. Here immunoSEQ multiplex PCR was the method, and the copy in TCRdb shows in-frame clones only, minus some. The sample contains approximately 84,000 clones, roughly 86% of which appear only once. The CDR3 is made up of 13 amino acids. CDR1 is SGHNT, CDR2 YENEEA, per germline. V dropped 1 base and J dropped 5 bases, with 5 bases sitting between them. The sample was blood. The TCR was taken from a woman between 55 and 75 years old in good health. The genes are TRBV11-3 and TRBJ2-2, with D uncertain. The CDR3 loop is CASSLVRTGELFF. The CDR3 DNA sequence: TGTGCCAGCAGCTTAGTGAGAACCGGGGAGCTGTTTTTT.